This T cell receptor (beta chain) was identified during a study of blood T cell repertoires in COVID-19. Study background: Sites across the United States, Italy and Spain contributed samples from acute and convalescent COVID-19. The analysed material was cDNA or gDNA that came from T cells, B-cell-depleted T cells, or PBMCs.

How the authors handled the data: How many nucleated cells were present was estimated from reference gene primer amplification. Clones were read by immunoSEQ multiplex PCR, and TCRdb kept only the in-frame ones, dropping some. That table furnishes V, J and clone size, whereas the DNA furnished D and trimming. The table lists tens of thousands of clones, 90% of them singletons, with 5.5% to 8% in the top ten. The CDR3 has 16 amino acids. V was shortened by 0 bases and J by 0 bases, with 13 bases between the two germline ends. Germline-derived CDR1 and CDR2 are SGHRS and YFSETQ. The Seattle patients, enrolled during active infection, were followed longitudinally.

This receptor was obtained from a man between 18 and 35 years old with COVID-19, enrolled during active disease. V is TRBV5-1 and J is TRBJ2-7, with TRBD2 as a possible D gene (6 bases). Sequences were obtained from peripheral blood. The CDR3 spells CASSLAGQGLSYEQYF. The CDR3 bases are TGCGCCAGCAGCTTGGCCGGGCAGGGACTCTCCTACGAGCAGTACTTC. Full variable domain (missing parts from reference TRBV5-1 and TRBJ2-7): KAGVTQTPRYLIKTRGQQVTLSCSPISGHRSVSWYQQTPGQGLQFLFEYFSETQRNKGNFPGRFSGRQFSNSRSEMNVSTLELGDSALYLCASSLAGQGLSYEQYFGPGTRLTVT.